What follows are 15 T cell receptor beta chains derived from one specimen sequenced in a study of T cell responses to AZD1222 COVID-19 vaccine. Libraries were prepared by immunoSEQ multiplex PCR; TCRdb keeps only in-frame clonotypes and omits some of them. The sample yields 70,000 or so clones, roughly 90% seen once. This specimen consisted of peripheral blood, obtained on day 0 of AZD1222 vaccination. The receptor source for this set is an adult in good health.

The CDR3, as DNA: TGTGCCAGCAGCCAAGATGTCGGCTCCTACGAGCAGTACTTC. As protein: CASSQDVGSYEQYF. The rearrangement uses TRBV4-2 and TRBJ2-7; unclear D gene. With 0 bases removed from V and 0 bases from J, the gap between germline ends came to 6 bases. Germline values: CDR1 LGHNA, CDR2 YNFKEQ. CDR3 length equals 14 residues.

The chain couples TRBV29-1 to TRBJ1-1; unclear D gene. Germline values: CDR1 SQVTM, CDR2 ANQGSEA. This CDR3 region has 13 residues. V was clipped by 3 bases and J by 3 bases, with 11 bases between them. The CDR3 DNA reads as TGCAGCGTTGACTTAGGGTTCGACACTGAAGCTTTCTTT. This translates into CSVDLGFDTEAFF.

V usage is TRBV5-6 and J usage is TRBJ1-4; 8 bases agree with TRBD1. The CDR3 consists of 13 residues. V lost 4 bases and J lost 8; bases outside the gene matches: 4. Germline-derived CDR1 and CDR2 are SGHDT and YYEEEE. The CDR3 coding sequence is TGTGCCAGCAGCCCGACAGGGGTCGAAAAACTGTTTTTT. This translates into CASSPTGVEKLFF.

This clone was observed a few times. The genes are TRBV15 and TRBJ2-1, with TRBD2 matching over 15 bases. Losses at the gene ends were 5 bases for V and 7 bases for J; bases not matched to a gene: 6. This CDR3 comprises 16 residues. Germline lookup yields CDR1 LNHNV and CDR2 YYDKDF (reference sequence). For the CDR3, the DNA is TGTGCCACCAGCGGAGGACTAGCGGGAGGGAGTAATGAGCAGTTCTTC. Protein sequence: CATSGGLAGGSNEQFF.

The V gene is TRBV5-1, the J gene TRBJ2-5, with 8 bases fitting TRBD2. Losses at the gene ends were 4 bases for V and 0 bases for J; bases not matched to a gene: 5. The V gene's germline CDR1 is SGHRS and CDR2 YFSETQ. This CDR3 is built from 15 residues. CDR3 region: CASSPKGLDQETQYF. CDR3 DNA: TGCGCCAGCAGCCCGAAGGGACTAGACCAAGAGACCCAGTACTTC.

The chain combines TRBV6-6 with TRBJ2-1; TRBD1 might be the D (5 bases). Germline lookup yields CDR1 MNHNY and CDR2 SVGAGI (reference sequence). The CDR3 is 13 residues long. V lost 8 bases to trimming and J lost 4 bases, with 12 bases between them. CDR3 sequence reads: CASAGNDYNEQFF. The CDR3 nucleotides read TGTGCCAGCGCAGGGAACGATTACAATGAGCAGTTCTTC.

The chain combines TRBV2 with TRBJ1-5; possible D gene TRBD1, 5 bases. Germline V gives CDR1 SNHLY, CDR2 FYNNEI. Deletions cut 6 bases from V and 5 bases from J, with 17 bases between. CDR3 length equals 15 residues. The CDR3 DNA sequence: TGTGCCAGCAGGGAGGGGCAGGGAAGGGATCAGCCCCAGCATTTT. Translating gives CASREGQGRDQPQHF.

The chain has TRBV7-3 and TRBJ2-7; tentatively, D is TRBD1 (7 bases). The germline CDR1 and CDR2 sequences are SGHTA and FQGTGA. Trimming stripped 5 bases from V and 1 base from J, with 18 bases between. CDR3 size: 16 residues. Here the CDR3 DNA reads TGTGCCAGCAGCGCCCAGGGGGGCGGGGCGTCCTACGAGCAGTACTTC. Its translation is CASSAQGGGASYEQYF.

The rearrangement links TRBV10-3 to TRBJ2-1; 9 nucleotides align to TRBD2. With V trimmed by 2 bases and J by 10 bases, 18 bases remained unmatched. The germline gives CDR1 ENHRY, CDR2 SYGVKD. The CDR3 spans 18 residues. Written as DNA, the CDR3 is TGTGCCATCAGTGAGGACCCCCGGGGGCTAGCGGGAAAGGCGGAGCAGTTCTTC. It specifies CAISEDPRGLAGKAEQFF.

The CDR3 is CASSVASGGTYGYTF. The CDR3 DNA reads TGTGCCAGCAGCGTAGCCTCAGGGGGCACCTATGGCTACACCTTC. The rearrangement links TRBV9 to TRBJ1-2, with 8 bases lining up with TRBD1. This CDR3 comprises 15 residues. Looked up from germline, CDR1 is SGDLS and CDR2 is YYNGEE. Unmatched junction bases numbered 5, after V lost 0 bases and J lost 4 bases.

V and J are TRBV13 and TRBJ1-1; 8 bases align to TRBD1. From germline, CDR1 is PRHDT and CDR2 FYEKMQ (reference sequence). The CDR3 totals 15 residues. V dropped 5 bases and J dropped 7; count of bases not matched to a gene: 12. The CDR3 DNA is TGTGCCAGCAGCCCAGGAGACAGGGGCGAGGTTGAAGCTTTCTTT. This translates into CASSPGDRGEVEAFF. The variable domain in full, completed from reference TRBV13 and TRBJ1-1, reads AAGVIQSPRHLIKEKRETATLKCYPIPRHDTVYWYQQGPGQDPQFLISFYEKMQSDKGSIPDRFSAQQFSDYHSELNMSSLELGDSALYFCASSPGDRGEVEAFFGQGTRLTVV.

This sequence joins TRBV6-4 and TRBJ1-1; perhaps TRBD1 as D (5 bases). The CDR3 runs to 13 residues. V was cut by 5 bases and J by 4 bases, with 11 bases left in between. Germline lookup yields CDR1 MRHNA and CDR2 SNTAGT. The CDR3 protein is CASSSGPGTEAFF. The CDR3 nucleotides read TGTGCCAGCAGTTCAGGGCCGGGCACTGAAGCTTTCTTT.

This rearrangement joins TRBV27 to TRBJ2-3; TRBD2 agrees at 9 bases. V gave up 5 bases and J gave up 4 bases; unmatched junction bases: 13. Germline V lookup: CDR1 MNHEY, CDR2 SMNVEV (reference sequence). The CDR3 is 17 amino acids. Here the CDR3 DNA reads TGTGCCAGCAGTCAAATTGAGCGGGAGGAGGGCTCAGATACGCAGTATTTT. This sequence encodes CASSQIEREEGSDTQYF.

V gene TRBV18 combines with J gene TRBJ2-1, with 10 bases fitting TRBD2. This CDR3 spans 19 amino acids. Per germline, CDR1 KGHSH and CDR2 LQKENI. With 3 bases clipped from V and 5 bases from J, the junction kept 16 bases outside the gene matches. The CDR3 region has the DNA TGTGCCAGCTCACCCTTACCACCCCTAGCGGGAGTGGCCGACAATGAGCAGTTCTTC. Translated, it gives CASSPLPPLAGVADNEQFF.

The chain recombines TRBV30 with TRBJ2-6, with 11 bases lining up with TRBD1. The CDR3 is made up of 17 amino acids. CDR1 is GTSNPN, CDR2 SVGIG, per germline (reference sequence). With V trimmed by 3 bases and J by 4 bases, 8 bases remained unmatched. The CDR3 nucleotides read TGTGCCTGGAGCGGAGGACAGGGGGCAAGGGGGGCCAACGTCCTGACTTTC. Its translation: CAWSGGQGARGANVLTF. Combining the CDR3 with reference TRBV30 and TRBJ2-6 gives the whole variable domain SQTIHQWPATLVQPVGSPLSLECTVEGTSNPNLYWYRQAAGRGLQLLFYSVGIGQISSEVPQNLSASRPQDRQFILSSKKLLLSDSGFYLCAWSGGQGARGANVLTFGAGSRLTVL.